This note documents a single T cell receptor (beta chain) sequence. Which antigen it targets is not known. Base qualities are missing; no much larger clone stands one base away. These data come from a study of blood T cells in healthy people across ages (dated by TCRdb to between 2014 and 2017). Background on the whole study: In model experiments, template switching captured roughly one uniquely barcoded TCR beta cDNA molecule for every two T cells. To track age-related changes in TCR beta repertoire diversity, the study relied on deep sequencing normalized with unique cDNA molecular identifiers. Four age groups were formed from the donors: young (average about 16 years), middle-aged (around 37), aged (62) and long-lived (roughly 81). To avoid experimental bias, donors of different ages were distributed randomly across sequencing lanes. Using the same blood draw, the study looked at two additional independent replicas of 1 million unique cDNA reads for two donors, one aged 18 to 30 and the other aged 80 or older. On the study overall, not on this receptor specifically: Compared with the aged group, more naive CD4+ T cells, fewer expanded clones and increased TCR diversity were shown by the long-lived group, suggesting age selection. Estimates of total diversity based on one million sequenced T cells were considered lower bounds and underestimates. Donor CMV infection status was unknown, potentially confounding age-related changes in expanded clonotypes. Observed TCR beta diversity correlated strongly with the percentage of naive T cells measured by flow cytometry. Conclusive comparison of naive and antigen-experienced compartments was prevented by the profiling of bulk unsorted PBMCs. As age increased, observed TCR beta diversity per million T cells dropped in a roughly linear way, and a significant reduction was already evident by age 40.

The library was built by means of 5' RACE. The reads were generated on an Illumina HiSeq 2500. A second PCR of about 7 to 12 cycles was run with a J-beta primer mix and a sample-barcoded 5' primer. A template-switch 5' adaptor carrying 12 random nucleotides introduced a unique molecular identifier onto each TCR beta cDNA molecule. Each sample yielded at least 3 million CDR3-containing paired-end reads. First-strand cDNA synthesis was performed from all RNA using the Mint cDNA synthesis kit, with priming by a TRBC-specific oligonucleotide. After uracil-DNA glycosylase treatment, a first 18-cycle PCR used universal primers M1SS and BC2_uni_R on all cDNA. The published analysis was carried out like this. Each sample was normalized by randomly selecting 1 million high-quality reads, each carrying a distinct molecular identifier. Reads with shared molecular identifiers were discarded instead of being binned into consensus sequences. MiTCR, run with a Q25 quality threshold and the strictest error-elimination algorithm, handled CDR3 identification, clonotype clustering and error correction. A nonparametric unseen species model using Euler transformation provided a lower-bound estimate of total TCR beta diversity. TCRdb itself trimmed the public reads at Q25 with fastp, ran MiXCR and retained productive beta chains. Under each unique CDR3 protein, matching rows form one entry showing the most common genes and DNA. The V and J calls were determined by TCRdb, not by the authors. Here the sample has 1.5 million to 2 million distinct CDR3 sequences; around 48% occur a single time. More than 2% of the sample goes to the ten largest clones.

The germline V gene supplies CDR1 SGHTA and CDR2 FQGNSA. V is clipped by 2 bases and J by 4 bases, and the sequence between their germline boundaries is 14 bases long. Its CDR3 holds 15 amino acids, cysteine through phenylalanine. This entry keeps only the CDR3 DNA: 45 bases, framed from base 1. The donors were around 39 Caucasian individuals from Russia, aged roughly 6 to 90 years, who were systemically healthy. Each donor gave about 9.7 milliliters of peripheral blood, drawn into EDTA-treated Vacutainer tubes. Ficoll-Paque density-gradient centrifugation was used to isolate PBMCs, with at least 7 million per sample. Total RNA was extracted from PBMCs with Trizol reagent, with at least 5.5 micrograms obtained per sample. For every donor, an aliquot of PBMCs went through flow cytometry to measure the percentages of naive CD45RAhigh/CD27high T cells.

This TCR was recovered from a woman aged 35 to 49 in good health. Sequencing input: blood. Recombination connected TRBV7-2 to TRBJ1-2, with no D gene named confidently. In nucleotides, the sequence is TGTGCCAGCAGCTTAAAAGGCAGGAGAGGCTATGGCTACACCTTC. This translates into CASSLKGRRGYGYTF.